This T cell receptor beta chain was obtained from a study of shared clonotypes between healthy human individuals (dated by TCRdb to about 2020). For context, the study as a whole: The cohort comprised two women and a few men aged 18 to 49 years. Per donor, three plates each were used for CD4 naive and CD4 memory, two for CD8 naive, and one for CD8 memory. To estimate repertoire size and how much clonotypes are shared between individuals, the study performed deep sequencing of blood TCR repertoires from about five healthy adults. Libraries were prepared and TCR repertoires were sequenced by different laboratories using diverse techniques, in order to increase sequencing depth and limit assay-specific biases. Leukapheresis yielded between about 0.9 and 10 billion PBMCs per donor.

As concerns this clone: Its antigen is still unknown. Within one base of it there is no much larger clone, and no base qualities were kept.

CD8 naive samples consisted of CD45RO-negative cells that were positively selected for CCR7, yielding a CD45RA+CCR7+ population without TemRA cells. Healthy HIV-negative adults with no recently reported acute infections or vaccinations were included as donors. Every donor was a Caucasian adult residing in Nashville, Tennessee, USA. After blood collection by leukapheresis, PBMCs were isolated using Ficoll-Histopaque density gradient centrifugation and then cryopreserved in the vapor phase of liquid nitrogen. Purity and quantity of every magnetically sorted T cell population were checked by analytical flow cytometry. From each sorted fraction, genomic DNA was isolated and quantified by UV absorbance on a Nanodrop 2000c. Overall study outcomes, separate from this receptor: Sampling was limited to blood, and TCR repertoires in tissue likely differ from TCR repertoires in blood. When several donors were compared, the shared fraction of clonotypes was about 5% for naive CD4, approximately 3.3% for naive CD8, roughly 2.3% for memory CD4, and approximately 0.4% for memory CD8. The genetic and exposure-history diversity represented was limited by the small number of donors. Larger estimated clonotype richness was generally found for naive subsets than for memory subsets. Rarefaction of sorted-subset datasets indicated incomplete sequencing despite the large sequencing depth. Compared with non-shared clonotypes, clonotypes shared by all four sorted-subset donors had higher generation probabilities. Pairwise subsampling led to the expectation that sequencing depth would affect the degree of clonotype sharing among donors.

From cysteine to phenylalanine, the CDR3 is 16 amino acids long. Only the CDR3 DNA is retained, 48 bases long and in frame from the first base. The germline V gene specifies SGHRS as CDR1 and YFSETQ as CDR2. Here V drops 2 bases and J drops 3 bases, and the junction holds 7 bases not matched to any gene. Using the deep immunoSEQ assay, TCR CDR3 regions were amplified from genomic DNA by multiplex PCR. Extracted genomic DNA from each cell subset was distributed evenly across all wells of several immunoSEQ 96-well plates, and each plate was treated as a replicate. For sorted subsets, approximately 200 ng of genomic DNA, equivalent to some 33,000 T cell genomes, went into each replicate PCR. Purified libraries were measured with a Qubit 3.0 fluorometer, size-checked on a Bioanalyzer 2100, and measured again with the KAPA Library Quantification kit. A separate single-read 150-cycle Illumina NextSeq 550 flow cell was used to sequence each immunoSEQ 96-well plate. In the paper's pipeline: The immunoSEQ output contained only junctional sequences without quality scores, so filtering could not match that applied to full-length reads. To assign V/J genes and CDR3, sequences were annotated against IMGT germline references using PyIR, a Python wrapper for IgBLAST v1.9. Reads were filtered out if the reads had weak V/J assignments (E-value above 1e-6), no CDR3, stop codons, out-of-frame junctions, or ambiguous translated residues. A V3J clonotype was defined by an identical inferred V gene, J gene, and CDR3 amino acid sequence. To compute the percentage overlap between repertoires, the number of shared unique clonotypes was divided by the size of the smaller repertoire. RTK rarefaction, the Chao1 estimator, and Recon v2.1 estimates of unobserved clonotypes were used to assess repertoire richness. Generation probabilities were computed with OLGA for all TCRbeta clonotypes obtained by the gDNA method from four donors. Imported from immuneACCESS, the table was reduced by TCRdb to in-frame sequences with V and J called. These copies leave out some clones; in studies compared against another copy, an unresolved V gene accounts for under half, and the cause of the remainder is not known. D and trimming come from the DNA, and the V and J calls and clone size come from that table. Within this sample are about 2.2 million clones, with around 93% of them counted one time only. The ten largest clones add up to more than 1.5% of the sample.

The V gene is TRBV5-1 and the J gene is TRBJ2-5; TRBD1 fits 10 bases in the junction. The receptor was isolated from a man aged 18 to 30 in good health. Some clones in this sample may be carry-over from other donors' samples. Sequenced input: naive CD8+ T cells from PBMCs. The cell subset or site label, read with the paper, signifies: CD45RA+CCR7+. The DNA sequence is given as TGCGCCAGCAGCTTACTGCGGGACAGGGGTGAAGAGACCCAGTACTTC. Its protein reads: CASSLLRDRGEETQYF.